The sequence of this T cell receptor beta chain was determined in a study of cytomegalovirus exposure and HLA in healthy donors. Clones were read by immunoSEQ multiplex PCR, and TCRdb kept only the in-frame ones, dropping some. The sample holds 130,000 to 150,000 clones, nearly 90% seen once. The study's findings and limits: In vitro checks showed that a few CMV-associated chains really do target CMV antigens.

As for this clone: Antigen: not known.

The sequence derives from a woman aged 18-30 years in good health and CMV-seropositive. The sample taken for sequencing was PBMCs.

The CDR3 DNA reads as TGTGCCAGCAGCCCCGTGGGCAACAATCAGCCCCAGCATTTT. It encodes CASSPVGNNQPQHF. The rearrangement links TRBV28 to TRBJ1-5; D is uncertain. CDR3 length: 14 residues. Germline V lookup: CDR1 MDHEN, CDR2 SYDVKM. V lost 6 bases and J lost 3, with 12 bases in between. Combining the CDR3 with reference TRBV28 and TRBJ1-5 gives the whole variable domain DVKVTQSSRYLVKRTGEKVFLECVQDMDHENMFWYRQDPGLGLRLIYFSYDVKMKEKGDIPEGYSVSREKKERFSLILESASTNQTSMYLCASSPVGNNQPQHFGDGTRLSIL.